Listed below are T cell receptor beta chains from one sample, sequenced in a study of shared clonotypes between healthy human individuals. Here immunoSEQ multiplex PCR was the method, and the copy in TCRdb shows in-frame clones only, minus some. The sample shows about 470,000 clones, 70% to 80% of them seen only once. Input material: PBMCs. Receptor source: a middle-aged woman in good health. Some clones in this sample may be carry-over from other donors' samples. Both conserved end residues are part of each CDR3. D genes are given only for firm matches. Expanded clones get a size class; other rows say once, few or many, or leave the size out.

v_gene	j_gene	abundance	d_gene	CDR3nt	CDR3aa
TRBV28	TRBJ2-7	NA	TRBD2	TGTGCCAGCAGTTTTGGTAGCGGGAGTTACGAGCAGTACTTC	CASSFGSGSYEQYF
TRBV5-5	TRBJ2-3	NA	TRBD2	TGTGCCAGCAGCCAACGGGAGGTGGATACGCAGTATTTT	CASSQREVDTQYF
TRBV7-9	TRBJ2-4	few	NA	TGTGCCAGCAGCTTAGGACTAACAGAGGGGGGCATTCAGTACTTC	CASSLGLTEGGIQYF
TRBV27	TRBJ2-7	NA	TRBD2	TGTGCCACCAGCGGGAGGGCCGACGAGCAGTACTTC	CATSGRADEQYF
TRBV19	TRBJ2-3	NA	NA	TGTGCCAGTAGTCGATTCGCAGATACGCAGTATTTT	CASSRFADTQYF
TRBV5-6	TRBJ2-2	NA	NA	TGTGCCAGCCGAGGAAGGAGAACCGGGGAGCTGTTTTTT	CASRGRRTGELFF
TRBV28	TRBJ2-3	NA	TRBD2	TGTGCCAGCAGCCCGCCCGGACTAGCGGTGGCAGATACGCAGTATTTT	CASSPPGLAVADTQYF
TRBV14	TRBJ2-1	NA	TRBD2	TGTGCCAGCAGCCCACTAGCGGGAGCCAACCGAAATGAGCAGTTCTTC	CASSPLAGANRNEQFF
TRBV6-5	TRBJ1-2	NA	NA	TGTGCCAGCAGTTACTGGACGGGGGGAGGGGTCTATGGCTACACCTTC	CASSYWTGGGVYGYTF
TRBV28	TRBJ1-5	NA	NA	TGTGCCAGCAGTTTGAGAGGTCCAGGGCGGGATCAGCCCCAGCATTTT	CASSLRGPGRDQPQHF
TRBV7-6	TRBJ2-5	NA	TRBD1	TGTGCCAGCAGTCGCAGGGGGCCTGTGGAGACCCAGTACTTC	CASSRRGPVETQYF
TRBV4-2	TRBJ2-5	NA	NA	TGTGCCAGCAGCCAGGCGTCGACTGGGCAAGAGACCCAGTACTTC	CASSQASTGQETQYF
TRBV30	TRBJ2-3	NA	NA	TGTGCCTGGGCAAGAGGGGTACTCACAGATACGCAGTATTTT	CAWARGVLTDTQYF